This T cell receptor beta chain was sequenced for a study of blood T cells in healthy people across ages. As for the study in general: Every two T cells gave about one barcoded beta molecule via template switching.

A minimum of 6.5 million PBMCs was isolated per sample. Germline V gene lookup returns CDR1 MDHEN and CDR2 SYDVKM. The CDR3 has 14 amino acids. A second 7 to 11 cycle PCR used barcoded and J-beta primers. Every cDNA was tagged by a template-switch adaptor with 12 random nucleotides. TCRdb re-analysed the 5' RACE reads in MiXCR, keeping a single row per CDR3 protein. The data contain a few hundred thousand distinct CDR3 sequences, around 27% of them singletons. The source is a woman in her sixties or seventies in good health. Sequenced: blood. The chain employs TRBV28 and TRBJ2-1; D perhaps matches TRBD2 (5 bases). The end of the DNA aligns better with TRBJ2-5, so the J call may be wrong. CDR3: CASSSTNTLETQYF. In DNA form, the CDR3 reads TGTGCCAGCAGTTCGACTAATACACTGGAGACCCAGTACTTC.